Below are 7 T cell receptor beta chains sequenced from a single sample in a study of cytomegalovirus exposure and HLA in healthy donors listed by TCRdb under 2017. The library relied on the immunoSEQ multiplex PCR assay. A mixture of 60 forward primers for TCR Vbeta segments and 13 reverse primers for TCR Jbeta segments was used in the multiplex PCR. TCRdb took over this immuneACCESS table, retaining in-frame rearrangements with V and J assigned. Such tables are incomplete; in checked studies, under half of the missing clones stem from an unresolved V gene, and the remainder is unexplained. In this sample the table shows 150,000 to 200,000 clones, around four fifths of which occur a single time. The leading ten clones occupy 0.9% to 1.2% of the sample. The sample comprised PBMCs. Receptors originate from a woman in her thirties or forties in good health and CMV-seronegative.

Details on this clone: A junction boundary mismatches the germline segment, possibly from a read error. The same CDR3 can be traced to other DNA sequences in this sample. The V call is TRBV5-4, the J call TRBJ2-3, with 11 bases aligning to TRBD2. Germline-derived CDR1 and CDR2 are SGHNT and YYREEE (reference sequence). This CDR3 is built from 17 residues. The DNA for the CDR3 is TGCGCCAGCAGCCAATCAATAGCGGGAGGGCTCACAGATACGCAGTATTTT. Translating gives CASSQSIAGGLTDTQYF. Complete variable domain (other parts from reference TRBV5-4 and TRBJ2-3): ETGVTQSPTHLIKTRGQQVTLRCSSQSGHNTVSWYQQALGQGPQFIFQYYREEENGRGNFPPRFSGLQFPNYSSELNVNALELDDSALYLCASSQSIAGGLTDTQYFGPGTRLTVL.

As DNA, the CDR3 is TGTGCCAGCAGCGGGGGCAGGGGGGAAGAGACCCAGTACTTC. Translating gives CASSGGRGEETQYF. The V and J genes are TRBV5-8 and TRBJ2-5, with D perhaps TRBD1 (7 bases). CDR3 length equals 14 residues. In germline, CDR1 is SGHTS, CDR2 YDEGEE. Trimming stripped 4 bases from V and 3 bases from J, with 13 bases between.

This sequence joins TRBV6-5 and TRBJ2-3, with D possibly TRBD1 on 7 matching bases. The length of the CDR3 is 13 residues. V lost 7 bases and J 3 bases, leaving 11 bases between the germline ends. Germline-derived CDR1 and CDR2 are MNHEY and SVGAGI. The CDR3 sequence: CASTRGRTDTQYF. Here the CDR3 DNA reads TGTGCCAGCACCAGGGGGAGGACAGATACGCAGTATTTT.

This clone was recorded only once. The V call is TRBV4-2, the J call TRBJ2-5; 9 bases are shared with TRBD1. Germline CDR1 is LGHNA and CDR2 is YNFKEQ. V shed 3 bases and J 5 bases; nucleotides not matched to a gene: 13. This CDR3 is 17 amino acids long. The CDR3 DNA sequence: TGTGCCAGCAGCCAGGGGATCAGGACAGGGGCGGGGGAGACCCAGTACTTC. It codes for CASSQGIRTGAGETQYF.

Turning to this clone: Germline is not matched at one junction end, which may reflect a read error. This chain joins TRBV11-3 and TRBJ2-6, with a possible D match to TRBD1 (5 bases). Germline loops: CDR1 SGHNT, CDR2 YENEEA. The CDR3 is 14 amino acids. Written as DNA, the CDR3 is TGTGCCAGCGCGTTTAACTCTGGGGCCAACGGCCTGACTTTC. Amino acids: CASAFNSGANGLTF.

The J gene is TRBJ1-4, the V gene TRBV29-1; D possibly corresponds to TRBD1 (5 bases). The V end lost 5 bases, the J end lost 7 bases, and 11 bases lay between the germline ends. Germline V CDR1 and CDR2: SQVTM, ANQGSEA. The length of the CDR3 is 12 residues. CDR3 DNA sequence: TGCAGCGTTTCCGGGGGGGGTGAAAAACTGTTTTTT. Translating it yields CSVSGGGEKLFF.

The J gene is TRBJ2-2, the V gene TRBV9; no firm D call. CDR1 SGDLS and CDR2 YYNGEE come from the germline V gene. This CDR3 region has 15 residues. V lost 5 bases and J lost 6, with 17 bases in between. CDR3 sequence reads: CASSTSPTESGELFF. In nucleotides, the CDR3 is TGTGCCAGCAGTACCTCCCCTACAGAATCCGGGGAGCTGTTTTTT. The full variable domain, in which reference TRBV9 and TRBJ2-2 provide the parts outside the CDR3, is DSGVTQTPKHLITATGQRVTLRCSPRSGDLSVYWYQQSLDQGLQFLIQYYNGEERAKGNILERFSAQQFPDLHSELNLSSLELGDSALYFCASSTSPTESGELFFGEGSRLTVL.